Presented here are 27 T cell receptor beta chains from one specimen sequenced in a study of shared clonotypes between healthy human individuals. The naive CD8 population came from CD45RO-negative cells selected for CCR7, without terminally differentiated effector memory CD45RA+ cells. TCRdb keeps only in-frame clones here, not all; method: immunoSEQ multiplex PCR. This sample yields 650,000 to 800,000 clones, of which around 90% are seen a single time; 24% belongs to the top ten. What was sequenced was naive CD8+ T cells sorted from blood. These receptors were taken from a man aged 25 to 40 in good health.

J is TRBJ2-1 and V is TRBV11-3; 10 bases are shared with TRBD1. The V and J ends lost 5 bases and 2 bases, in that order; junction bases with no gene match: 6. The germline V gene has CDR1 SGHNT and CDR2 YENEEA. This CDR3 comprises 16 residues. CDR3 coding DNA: TGTGCCAGCAGCCAAGGGACAGGGGTCCCCTACAATGAGCAGTTCTTC. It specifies CASSQGTGVPYNEQFF.

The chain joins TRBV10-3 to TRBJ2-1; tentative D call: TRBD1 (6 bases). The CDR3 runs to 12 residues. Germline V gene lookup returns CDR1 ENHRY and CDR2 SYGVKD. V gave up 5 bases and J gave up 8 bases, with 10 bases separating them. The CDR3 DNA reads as TGTGCCATCAGTATCAGGGGCGATGAGCAGTTCTTC. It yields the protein CAISIRGDEQFF.

Written as DNA, the CDR3 is TGTGCCAGCAGGGACCTAGCGGGAGGGGGCGCCGGGCAGTTCTTC. It encodes CASRDLAGGGAGQFF. The chain uses TRBV6-1 and TRBJ2-1; 12 positions match TRBD2. The length of the CDR3 is 15 residues. J lost 12 bases, V lost 6 bases, and 12 bases had no gene match. Germline CDR1 and CDR2: MNHNS and SASEGT.

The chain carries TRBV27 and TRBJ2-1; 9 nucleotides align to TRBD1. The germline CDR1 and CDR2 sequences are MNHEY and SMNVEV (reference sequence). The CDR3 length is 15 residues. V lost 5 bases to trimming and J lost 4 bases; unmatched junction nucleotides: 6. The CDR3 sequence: CASSDTGGSYNEQFF. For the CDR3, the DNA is TGTGCCAGCAGTGACACAGGGGGCTCGTACAATGAGCAGTTCTTC.

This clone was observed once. The CDR3, as DNA: TGTGCCAGCAGTGCTGTAGCGGAACTCTGGGATGAGCAGTTCTTC. The encoded protein is CASSAVAELWDEQFF. The chain links TRBV27 to TRBJ2-1; maybe TRBD2 (6 bases). Germline CDR1 and CDR2: MNHEY and SMNVEV (reference sequence). The CDR3 length is 15 residues. V lost 5 bases to trimming and J lost 8 bases, with 19 bases between them.

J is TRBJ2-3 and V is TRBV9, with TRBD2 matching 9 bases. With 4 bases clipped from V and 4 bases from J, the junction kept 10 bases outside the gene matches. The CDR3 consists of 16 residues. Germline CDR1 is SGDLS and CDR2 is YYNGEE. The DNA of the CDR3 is TGTGCCAGCAGCCGCGGGAGGGCCTCATTCGCAGATACGCAGTATTTT. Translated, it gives CASSRGRASFADTQYF.

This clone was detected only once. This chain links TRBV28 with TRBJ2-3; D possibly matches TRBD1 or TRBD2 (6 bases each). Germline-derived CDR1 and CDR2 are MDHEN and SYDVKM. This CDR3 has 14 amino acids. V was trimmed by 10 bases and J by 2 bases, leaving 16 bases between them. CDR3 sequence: CATEGGPLTDTQYF. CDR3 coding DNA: TGTGCCACCGAGGGGGGTCCCCTCACAGATACGCAGTATTTT.

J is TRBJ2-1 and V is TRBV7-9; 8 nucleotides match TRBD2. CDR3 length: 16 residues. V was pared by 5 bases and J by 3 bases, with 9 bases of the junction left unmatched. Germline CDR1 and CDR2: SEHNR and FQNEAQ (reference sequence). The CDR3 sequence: CASSPLGAGGYNEQFF. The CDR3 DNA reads TGTGCCAGCAGCCCCCTGGGGGCGGGGGGCTACAATGAGCAGTTCTTC.

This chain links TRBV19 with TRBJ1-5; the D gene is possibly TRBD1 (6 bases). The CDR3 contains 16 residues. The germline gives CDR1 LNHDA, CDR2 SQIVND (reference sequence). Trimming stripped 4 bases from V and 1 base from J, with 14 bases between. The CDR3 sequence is CASSTKQGSSNQPQHF. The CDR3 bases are TGTGCCAGTAGTACCAAACAGGGAAGCAGCAATCAGCCCCAGCATTTT. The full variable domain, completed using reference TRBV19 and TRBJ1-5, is DGGITQSPKYLFRKEGQNVTLSCEQNLNHDAMYWYRQDPGQGLRLIYYSQIVNDFQKGDIAEGYSVSREKKESFPLTVTSAQKNPTAFYLCASSTKQGSSNQPQHFGDGTRLSIL.

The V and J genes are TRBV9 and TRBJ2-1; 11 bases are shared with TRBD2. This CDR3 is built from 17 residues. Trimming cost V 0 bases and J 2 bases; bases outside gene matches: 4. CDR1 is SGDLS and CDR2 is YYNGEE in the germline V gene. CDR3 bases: TGTGCCAGCAGCGTAGGTCTAGCGGGAGGCACCTACAATGAGCAGTTCTTC. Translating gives CASSVGLAGGTYNEQFF.

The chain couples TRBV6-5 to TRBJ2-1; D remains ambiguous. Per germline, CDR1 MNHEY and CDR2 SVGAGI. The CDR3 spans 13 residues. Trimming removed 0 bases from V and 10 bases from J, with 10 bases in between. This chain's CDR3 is CASSYSGTLEQFF. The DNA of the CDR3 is TGTGCCAGCAGTTACTCGGGCACCCTCGAGCAGTTCTTC.

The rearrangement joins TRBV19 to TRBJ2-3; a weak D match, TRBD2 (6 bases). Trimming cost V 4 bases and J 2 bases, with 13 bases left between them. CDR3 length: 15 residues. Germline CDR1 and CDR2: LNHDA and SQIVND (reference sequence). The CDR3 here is CASSSYSGLTDTQYF. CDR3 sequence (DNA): TGTGCCAGTAGTAGTTATAGCGGACTCACAGATACGCAGTATTTT.

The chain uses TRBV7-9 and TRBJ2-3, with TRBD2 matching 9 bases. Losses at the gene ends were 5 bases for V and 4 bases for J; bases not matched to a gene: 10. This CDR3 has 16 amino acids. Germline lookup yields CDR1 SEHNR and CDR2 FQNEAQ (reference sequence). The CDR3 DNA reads TGTGCCAGCAGCCCCCCCCGCGGGAGGGCCCCAGATACGCAGTATTTT. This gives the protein CASSPPRGRAPDTQYF.

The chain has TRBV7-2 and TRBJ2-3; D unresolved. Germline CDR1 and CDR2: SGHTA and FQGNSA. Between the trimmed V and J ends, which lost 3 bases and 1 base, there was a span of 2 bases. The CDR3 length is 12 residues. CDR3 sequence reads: CASSFGTDTQYF. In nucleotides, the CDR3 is TGTGCCAGCAGCTTTGGCACAGATACGCAGTATTTT.

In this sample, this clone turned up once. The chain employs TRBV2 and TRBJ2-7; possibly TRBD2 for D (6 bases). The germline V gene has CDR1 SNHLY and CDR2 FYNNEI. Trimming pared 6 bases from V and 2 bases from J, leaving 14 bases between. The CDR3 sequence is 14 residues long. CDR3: CASREDAGTYEQYF. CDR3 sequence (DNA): TGTGCCAGCAGAGAGGACGCGGGGACCTACGAGCAGTACTTC.

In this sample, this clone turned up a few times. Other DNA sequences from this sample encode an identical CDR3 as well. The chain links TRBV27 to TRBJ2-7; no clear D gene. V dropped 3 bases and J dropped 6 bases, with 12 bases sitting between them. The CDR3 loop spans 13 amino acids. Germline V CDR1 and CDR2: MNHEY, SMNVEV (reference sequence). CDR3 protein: CASSFSPSREQYF. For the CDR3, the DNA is TGTGCCAGCAGTTTTAGCCCCTCACGCGAGCAGTACTTC.

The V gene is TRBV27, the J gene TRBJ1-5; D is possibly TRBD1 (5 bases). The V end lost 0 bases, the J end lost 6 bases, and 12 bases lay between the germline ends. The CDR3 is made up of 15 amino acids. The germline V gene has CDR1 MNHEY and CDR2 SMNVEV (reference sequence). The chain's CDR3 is CASSLSTGALQPQHF. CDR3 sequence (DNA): TGTGCCAGCAGTTTATCCACCGGGGCGCTTCAGCCCCAGCATTTT.

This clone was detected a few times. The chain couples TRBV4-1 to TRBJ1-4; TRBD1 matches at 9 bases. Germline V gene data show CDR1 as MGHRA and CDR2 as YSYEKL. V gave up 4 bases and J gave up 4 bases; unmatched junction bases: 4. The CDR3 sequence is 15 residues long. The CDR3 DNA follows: TGCGCCAGCAGCCCCGGGACAGGGCGTAATGAAAAACTGTTTTTT. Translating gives CASSPGTGRNEKLFF.

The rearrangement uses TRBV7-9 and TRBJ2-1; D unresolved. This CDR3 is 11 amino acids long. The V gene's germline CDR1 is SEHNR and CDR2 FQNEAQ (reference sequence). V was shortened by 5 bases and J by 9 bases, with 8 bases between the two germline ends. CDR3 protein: CASSPAAEQFF. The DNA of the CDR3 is TGTGCCAGCAGCCCCGCGGCTGAGCAGTTCTTC.

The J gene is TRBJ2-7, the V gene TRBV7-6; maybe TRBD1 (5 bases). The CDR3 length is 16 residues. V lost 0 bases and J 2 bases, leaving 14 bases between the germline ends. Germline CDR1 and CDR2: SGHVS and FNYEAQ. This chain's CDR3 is CASSLARLQGPYEQYF. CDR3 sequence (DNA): TGTGCCAGCAGCTTAGCGCGTCTTCAGGGCCCCTACGAGCAGTACTTC.

The CDR3 is CASSYSAASNQPQHF. The CDR3 nucleotides read TGTGCCAGCAGTTACTCGGCTGCGAGCAATCAGCCCCAGCATTTT. V gene TRBV6-5 combines with J gene TRBJ1-5; D unresolved. With 0 bases removed from V and 1 base from J, the gap between germline ends came to 7 bases. The CDR3 is 15 amino acids. Germline V lookup: CDR1 MNHEY, CDR2 SVGAGI.

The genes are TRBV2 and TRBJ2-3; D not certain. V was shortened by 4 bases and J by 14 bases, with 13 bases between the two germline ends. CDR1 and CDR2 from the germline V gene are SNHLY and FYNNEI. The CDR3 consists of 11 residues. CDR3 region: CASSVWVPAYF. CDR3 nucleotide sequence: TGTGCCAGCAGTGTGTGGGTCCCGGCGTATTTT.

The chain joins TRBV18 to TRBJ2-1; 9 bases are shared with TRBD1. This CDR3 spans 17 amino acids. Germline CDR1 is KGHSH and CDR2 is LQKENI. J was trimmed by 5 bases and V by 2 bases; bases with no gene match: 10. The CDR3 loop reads CASSPSFRDRVNNEQFF. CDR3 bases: TGTGCCAGCTCACCATCTTTCCGGGACAGGGTAAACAATGAGCAGTTCTTC.

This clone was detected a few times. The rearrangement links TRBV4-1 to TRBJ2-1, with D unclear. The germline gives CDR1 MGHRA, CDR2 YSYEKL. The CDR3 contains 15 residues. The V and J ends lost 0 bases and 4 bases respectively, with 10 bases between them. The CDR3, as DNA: TGCGCCAGCAGCCAAGAGGACGTATCATACAATGAGCAGTTCTTC. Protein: CASSQEDVSYNEQFF.

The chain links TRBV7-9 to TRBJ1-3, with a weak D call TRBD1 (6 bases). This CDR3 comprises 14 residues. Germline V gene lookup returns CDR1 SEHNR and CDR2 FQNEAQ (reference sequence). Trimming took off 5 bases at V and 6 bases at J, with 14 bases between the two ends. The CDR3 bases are TGTGCCAGCAGCCCGGCGGGGGCGTCAAACACCATATATTTT. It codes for CASSPAGASNTIYF.

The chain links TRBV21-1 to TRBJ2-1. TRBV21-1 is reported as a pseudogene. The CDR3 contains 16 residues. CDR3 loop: CASNKKPGRQYNEQFF. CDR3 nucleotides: TGTGCCAGCAACAAAAAACCGGGGCGGCAATACAATGAGCAGTTCTTC.

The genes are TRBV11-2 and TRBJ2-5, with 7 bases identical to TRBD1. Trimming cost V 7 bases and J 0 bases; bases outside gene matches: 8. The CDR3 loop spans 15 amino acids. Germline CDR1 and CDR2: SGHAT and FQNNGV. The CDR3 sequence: CASTKTRGYQETQYF. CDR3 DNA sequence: TGTGCCAGCACCAAAACCAGGGGGTACCAAGAGACCCAGTACTTC.